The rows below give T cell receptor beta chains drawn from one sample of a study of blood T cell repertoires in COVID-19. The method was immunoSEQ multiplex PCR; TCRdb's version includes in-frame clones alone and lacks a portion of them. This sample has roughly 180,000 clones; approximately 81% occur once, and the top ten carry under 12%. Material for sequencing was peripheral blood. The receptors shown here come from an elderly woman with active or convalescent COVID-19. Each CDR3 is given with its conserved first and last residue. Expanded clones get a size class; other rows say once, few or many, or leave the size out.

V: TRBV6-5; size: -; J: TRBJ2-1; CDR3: CASSSAGSSYNEQFF
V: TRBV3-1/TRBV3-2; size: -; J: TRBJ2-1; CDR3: CASSPGLANNEQFF
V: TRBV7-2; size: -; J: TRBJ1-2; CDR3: CASSESRALYGYTF
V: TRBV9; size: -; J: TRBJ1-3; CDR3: CASSVGDTIYF
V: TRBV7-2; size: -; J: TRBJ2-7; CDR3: CASSLHYRGTYEQYF
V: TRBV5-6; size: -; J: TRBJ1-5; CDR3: CASSLGSNQPQHF
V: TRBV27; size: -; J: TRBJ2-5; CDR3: CASSMGTSGLETQYF
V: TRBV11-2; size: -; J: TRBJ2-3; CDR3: CASSLTWTGGRTDTQYF
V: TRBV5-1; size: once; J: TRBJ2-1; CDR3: CASSITSGREYNEQFF
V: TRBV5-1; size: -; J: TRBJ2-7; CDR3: CASSLPGSSGEQYF
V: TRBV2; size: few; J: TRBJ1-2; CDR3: CASRGGGRYTF
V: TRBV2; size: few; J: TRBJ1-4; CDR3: CASTADRLNEKLFF
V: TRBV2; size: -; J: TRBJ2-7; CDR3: CASSEALTSGHYEQYF
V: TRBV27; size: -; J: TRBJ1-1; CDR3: CASSLTSTGYHTEAFF
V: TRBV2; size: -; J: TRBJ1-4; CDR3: CASKGDRVNEKLFF
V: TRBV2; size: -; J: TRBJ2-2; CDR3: CASSETAANTGELFF
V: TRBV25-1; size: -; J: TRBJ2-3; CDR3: CASSDYEHTQYF
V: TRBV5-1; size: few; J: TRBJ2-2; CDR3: CASSRTSGTNTGELFF
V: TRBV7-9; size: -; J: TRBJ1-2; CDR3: CASSLDSQNGYTF
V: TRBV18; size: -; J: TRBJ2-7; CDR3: CASSPPGTSSYEQYF
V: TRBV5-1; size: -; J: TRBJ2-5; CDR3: CATSGGGGQETQYF
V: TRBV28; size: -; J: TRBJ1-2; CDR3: CASSLWGGPNYGYTF
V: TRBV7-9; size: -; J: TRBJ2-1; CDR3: CASSLASLAESSYNEQFF
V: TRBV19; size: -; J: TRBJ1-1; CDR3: CASTPRTGNTEAFF
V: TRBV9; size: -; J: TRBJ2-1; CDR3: CASSVRPGNEQFF
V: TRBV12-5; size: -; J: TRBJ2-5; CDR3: CASGLVRGGTYQETQYF
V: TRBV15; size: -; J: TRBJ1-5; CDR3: CATSSRGNQPQHF
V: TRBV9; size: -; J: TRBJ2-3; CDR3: CASSVGTPSTDTQYF
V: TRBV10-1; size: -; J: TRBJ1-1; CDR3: CASSRTPYMDSNTEAFF
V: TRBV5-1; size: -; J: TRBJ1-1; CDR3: CASSADRAPTEAFF
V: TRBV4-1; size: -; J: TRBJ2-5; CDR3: CASSQEVTRRELFQTQYF
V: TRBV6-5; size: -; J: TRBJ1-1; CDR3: CASREQGITEAFF
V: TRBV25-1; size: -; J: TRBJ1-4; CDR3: CASSDTDRGGKLFF
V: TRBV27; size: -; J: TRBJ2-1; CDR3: CASSTPRDRGYNEQFF
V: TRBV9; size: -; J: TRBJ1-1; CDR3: CASSAGVMNTEAFF
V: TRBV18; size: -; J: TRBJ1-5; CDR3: CASSPSGSNQPQHF
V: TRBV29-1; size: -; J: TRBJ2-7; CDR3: CSAGGGTVAEQYF
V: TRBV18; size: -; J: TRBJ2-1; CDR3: CASSRKQVYNEQFF
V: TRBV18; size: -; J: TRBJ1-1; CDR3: CASSPSIGGLNTEAFF
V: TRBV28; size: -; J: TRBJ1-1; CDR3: CASSLGGTHTEAFF
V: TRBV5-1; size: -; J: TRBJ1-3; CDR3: CASRQFPTGAGNTIYF
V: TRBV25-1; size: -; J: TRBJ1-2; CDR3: CASSEYRAREGYTF
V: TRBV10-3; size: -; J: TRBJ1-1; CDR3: CAISEPPSPQVGNTEAFF
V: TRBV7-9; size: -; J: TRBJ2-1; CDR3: CASSLAGANNEQFF
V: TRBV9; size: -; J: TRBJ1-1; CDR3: CASSVRSGGRTEAFF
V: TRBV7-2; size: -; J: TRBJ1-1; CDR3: CASSLSGRTEAFF
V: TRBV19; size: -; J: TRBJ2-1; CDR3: CASSAGQGAYNEQFF
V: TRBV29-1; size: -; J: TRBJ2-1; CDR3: CSGEFGTGGYNEQFF
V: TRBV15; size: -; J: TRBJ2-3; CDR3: CATGVGRGADTQYF
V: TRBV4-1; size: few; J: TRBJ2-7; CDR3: CASSQDRGGGPGEQYF
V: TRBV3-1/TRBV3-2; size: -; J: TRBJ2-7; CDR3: CASSHPSGRAFDEQYF
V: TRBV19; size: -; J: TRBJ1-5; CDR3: CASSPTGARPQHF
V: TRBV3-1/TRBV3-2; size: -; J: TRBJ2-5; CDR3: CASSQGSGGGETQYF
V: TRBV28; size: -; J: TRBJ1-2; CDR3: CASSLRLNYGYTF
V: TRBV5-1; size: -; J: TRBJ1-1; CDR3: CASSFQGAGTEAFF
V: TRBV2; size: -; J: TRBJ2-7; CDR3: CASSETGGSYEQYF
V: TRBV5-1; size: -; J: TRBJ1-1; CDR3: CASSFRTRGNTEAFF
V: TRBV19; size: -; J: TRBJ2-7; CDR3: CASSRSESYEQYF